A single sample is the source of the 5 T cell receptor beta chains below, sequenced in a study of blood T cell repertoires in COVID-19. Using immunoSEQ multiplex PCR, the repertoire was profiled, and TCRdb retains in-frame clones only, with some absent. The sample yields 150,000 to 200,000 clones, 70% to 90% seen once. Sample: peripheral blood. The source of these receptors is a human donor with active or convalescent COVID-19. The donor label of this sample is uncertain.

V is TRBV5-1 and J is TRBJ1-1; 7 bases are a match to TRBD1. Germline V gene data show CDR1 as SGHRS and CDR2 as YFSETQ. V lost 0 bases, J lost 0 bases, and 5 bases stayed unmatched. This CDR3 is 16 amino acids long. The CDR3 loop is CASSLGPTGLNTEAFF. CDR3 nucleotides: TGCGCCAGCAGCTTGGGACCGACAGGGTTGAACACTGAAGCTTTCTTT.

This chain links TRBV5-4 with TRBJ2-1; 12 bases align to TRBD2. Germline-derived CDR1 and CDR2 are SGHNT and YYREEE (reference sequence). This CDR3 spans 16 amino acids. Losses at the gene ends were 6 bases for V and 8 bases for J; bases not matched to a gene: 12. This CDR3 reads CASKGGGTSGQYEQFF. The CDR3 DNA reads TGTGCCAGCAAGGGGGGTGGGACTAGCGGGCAATATGAGCAGTTCTTC.

This clone was picked up one time. The chain uses TRBV5-6 and TRBJ1-3; D is perhaps TRBD1 (5 bases). The CDR3 totals 17 residues. The V gene's germline CDR1 is SGHDT and CDR2 YYEEEE. V was clipped by 1 base and J by 6 bases, with 20 bases between them. CDR3 sequence reads: CASSLSLTRAFENTIYF. In DNA form, the CDR3 reads TGTGCCAGCAGCTTGAGTTTGACCAGGGCGTTTGAAAACACCATATATTTT.

This chain connects TRBV7-6 to TRBJ2-5; TRBD2 matches 11 bases. Germline loops: CDR1 SGHVS, CDR2 FNYEAQ. V lost 1 base to trimming and J lost 5 bases; unmatched junction nucleotides: 12. This CDR3 comprises 18 residues. The CDR3 DNA reads as TGTGCCAGCAGCTTAGTTCCCATAGCGGGAGGGATGAGGGAGACCCAGTACTTC. Translation gives CASSLVPIAGGMRETQYF.

CDR3 bases: TGTGCCAGCAGCTTCGGGGTGGTATCCGGGAGCGCCGGAACCGGGGAGCTGTTTTTT. It translates to CASSFGVVSGSAGTGELFF. The chain couples TRBV11-2 to TRBJ2-2; maybe TRBD2 (6 bases). With 3 bases removed from V and 5 bases from J, the gap between germline ends came to 25 bases. CDR3 length: 19 amino acids. The germline gives CDR1 SGHAT, CDR2 FQNNGV.